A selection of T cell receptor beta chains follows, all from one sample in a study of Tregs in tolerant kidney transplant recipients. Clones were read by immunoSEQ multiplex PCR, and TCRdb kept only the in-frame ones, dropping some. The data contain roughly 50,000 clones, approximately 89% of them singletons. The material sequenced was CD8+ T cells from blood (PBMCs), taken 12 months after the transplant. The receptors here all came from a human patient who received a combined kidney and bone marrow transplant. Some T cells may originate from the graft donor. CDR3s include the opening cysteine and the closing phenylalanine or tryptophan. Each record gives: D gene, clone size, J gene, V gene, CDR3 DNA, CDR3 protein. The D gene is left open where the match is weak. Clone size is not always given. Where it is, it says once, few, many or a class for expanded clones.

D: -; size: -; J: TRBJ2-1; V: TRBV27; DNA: TGTGCCAGCAGTTTATTGGGGGCCAATGAGCAGTTCTTC; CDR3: CASSLLGANEQFF
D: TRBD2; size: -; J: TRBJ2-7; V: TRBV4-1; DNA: TGCGCCAGCAGCCAGGTCGCTAGCGGGAGTATCTACGAGCAGTACTTC; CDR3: CASSQVASGSIYEQYF
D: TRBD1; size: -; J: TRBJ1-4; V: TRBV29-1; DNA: TGCAGCGCTAAGGGACAGGGCTCCTTCCATGAAAAACTGTTTTTT; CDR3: CSAKGQGSFHEKLFF
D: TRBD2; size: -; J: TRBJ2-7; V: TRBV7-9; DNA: TGTGCCAGCAGTCCGGGACTAGCGGGGGTTAGGCTCTCCTACGAGCAGTACTTC; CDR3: CASSPGLAGVRLSYEQYF
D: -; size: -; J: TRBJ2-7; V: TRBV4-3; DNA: TGCGCCAGCAGCCAAGAGGCCCGGCGGGGTTCCTACGAGCAGTACTTC; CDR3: CASSQEARRGSYEQYF
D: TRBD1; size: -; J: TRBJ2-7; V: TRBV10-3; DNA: TGTGCCACCGAGGACCGGGACAGGATCTACGAGCAGTACTTC; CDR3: CATEDRDRIYEQYF
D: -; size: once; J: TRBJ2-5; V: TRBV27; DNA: TGTGCCAGCAGTTATCTAGGTGAGGAGACCCAGTACTTC; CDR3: CASSYLGEETQYF
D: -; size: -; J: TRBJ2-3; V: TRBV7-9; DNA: TGTGCCACCCCCGCGCGGGGAACTAGCACAGATACGCAGTATTTT; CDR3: CATPARGTSTDTQYF
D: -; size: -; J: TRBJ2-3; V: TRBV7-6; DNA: TGTGCCAGCAGCAGAGGGAATAGCGGCACAGATACGCAGTATTTT; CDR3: CASSRGNSGTDTQYF
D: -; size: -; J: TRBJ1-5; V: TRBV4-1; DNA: TGCGCCAGCAGCCCAGTAGAAGGGGAAAGCAATCAGCCCCAGCATTTT; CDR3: CASSPVEGESNQPQHF
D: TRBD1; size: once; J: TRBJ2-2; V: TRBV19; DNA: TGTGCCAGTAGTATAGGGACAGGCTCCAACACCGGGGAGCTGTTTTTT; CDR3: CASSIGTGSNTGELFF
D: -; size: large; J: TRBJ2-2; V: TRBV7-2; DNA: TGTGCCAGCAGCTTAGCAATTGAGGCCGGGGAGCTGTTTTTT; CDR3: CASSLAIEAGELFF
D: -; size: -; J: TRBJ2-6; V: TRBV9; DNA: TGTGCCAGCACGGGTGGCTCTGGGGCCAACGTCCTGACTTTC; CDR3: CASTGGSGANVLTF
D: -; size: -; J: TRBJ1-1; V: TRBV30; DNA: TGTGCCTGGAATTCGAGGGACACGAACACTGAAGCCTTCTTT; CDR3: CAWNSRDTNTEAFF
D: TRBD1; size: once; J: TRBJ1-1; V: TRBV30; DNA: TGTGCCTGGTTTCCGGGACAGGGTCAAACTGAAGCTTTCTTT; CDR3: CAWFPGQGQTEAFF
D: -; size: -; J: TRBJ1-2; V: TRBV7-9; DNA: TGTGCCAGCAGCTTAGGACTAAGCTATGGCTACACCTTC; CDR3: CASSLGLSYGYTF
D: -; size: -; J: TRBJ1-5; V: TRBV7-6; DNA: TGTGCCAGCAGCTTAGTTGAGAATCAGCCCCAGCATTTT; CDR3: CASSLVENQPQHF
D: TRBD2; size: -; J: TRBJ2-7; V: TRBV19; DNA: TGTGCCACCTCTAGCGGGGGGTTCTACGAGCAGTACTTC; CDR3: CATSSGGFYEQYF
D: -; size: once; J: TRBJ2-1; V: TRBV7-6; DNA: TGTGCCAGCAGCTTAACTCGCGAACCCTCTAATGAGCAGTTCTTC; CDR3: CASSLTREPSNEQFF
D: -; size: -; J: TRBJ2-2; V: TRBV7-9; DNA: TGTGCCAGCAAGGGACACATGAACACCGGGGAGCTGTTTTTT; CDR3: CASKGHMNTGELFF
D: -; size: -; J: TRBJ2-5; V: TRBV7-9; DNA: TGTGCCAGCAGCTTACTAGCGTCCCAAGAGACCCAGTACTTC; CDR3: CASSLLASQETQYF
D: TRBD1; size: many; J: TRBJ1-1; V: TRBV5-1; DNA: TGTGCCAGCAGCTTGAGACCTATAGGACAGGGTGAAGCTTTCTTT; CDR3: CASSLRPIGQGEAFF
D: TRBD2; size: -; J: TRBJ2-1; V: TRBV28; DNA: TGTGCCAGCAGTTTAAGTAGCGGGGTTACCTACAATGAGCAGTTCTTC; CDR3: CASSLSSGVTYNEQFF
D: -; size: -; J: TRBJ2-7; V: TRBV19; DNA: TGTGCCAGTAGTTTCAGCGCAGCGGGCTACGAGCAGTACTTC; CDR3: CASSFSAAGYEQYF
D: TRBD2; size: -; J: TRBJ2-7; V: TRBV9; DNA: TGTGCCAGCAGTCTTGGGACTAGCGGGAACTACGAGCAGTACTTC; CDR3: CASSLGTSGNYEQYF
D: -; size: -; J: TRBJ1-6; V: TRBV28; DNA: TGTGCCAGCAGTTTTGAGACACCCCTCCACTTT; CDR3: CASSFETPLHF
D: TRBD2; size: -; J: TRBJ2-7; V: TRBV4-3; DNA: TGCGCCAGCAGCCAAGACCCAGCGGGAGTCCCCTACGAGCAGTACTTC; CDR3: CASSQDPAGVPYEQYF
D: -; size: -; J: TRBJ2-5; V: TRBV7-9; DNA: TGTGCCAGCAGTGGGCAGGGTAAAGAGACCCAGTACTTC; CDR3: CASSGQGKETQYF
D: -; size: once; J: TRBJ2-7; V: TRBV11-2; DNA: TGTGCCAGCAGCTTACAATCCTACGAGCAGTACTTC; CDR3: CASSLQSYEQYF
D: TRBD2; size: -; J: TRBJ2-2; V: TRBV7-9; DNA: TGTGCCAGCAGCTTAGGTCAGACTAGCGGGAGACGCCGGGCCGGGGAGCTGTTTTTT; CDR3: CASSLGQTSGRRRAGELFF
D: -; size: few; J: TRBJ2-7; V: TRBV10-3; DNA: TGTGCCATCAGTGAATCCGAGACCTACGAGCAGTACTTC; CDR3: CAISESETYEQYF
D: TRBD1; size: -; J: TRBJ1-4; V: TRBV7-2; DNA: TGTGCCAGCAGCCCCACAGGGGTGGAACTGTTTTTT; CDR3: CASSPTGVELFF
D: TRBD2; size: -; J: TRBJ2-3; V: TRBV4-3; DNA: TGCGCCAGCAGCCTAGGGACTAGCGGGAGGTTTGGCACAGATACGCAGTATTTT; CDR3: CASSLGTSGRFGTDTQYF
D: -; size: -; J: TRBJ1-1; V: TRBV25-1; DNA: TGTGCCAGCAGTGCGAGGACAGACCCAGAAGCTTTCTTT; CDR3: CASSARTDPEAFF
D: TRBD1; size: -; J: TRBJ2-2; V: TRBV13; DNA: TGTGCCAGCAGCTTAGGGGGGACAGTGAACACCGGGGAGCTGTTTTTT; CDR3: CASSLGGTVNTGELFF
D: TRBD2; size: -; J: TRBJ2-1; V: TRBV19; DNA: TGTGCCAGTAGCGAACTAGCGTCGAGCTCCTACAATGAGCAGTTCTTC; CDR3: CASSELASSSYNEQFF
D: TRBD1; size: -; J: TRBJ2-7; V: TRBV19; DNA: TGTGCCAGTAGTACTACAGGGGGCCACGAGCAGTACTTC; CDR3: CASSTTGGHEQYF
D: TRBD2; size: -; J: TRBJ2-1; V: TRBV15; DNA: TGTGCCACCAGCCACCCCCTCTTCGTCGGGACTAGCGGGAGCAATGAGCAGTTCTTC; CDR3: CATSHPLFVGTSGSNEQFF
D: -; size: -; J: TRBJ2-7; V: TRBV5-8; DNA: TGTGCCAGCAGCTTGGTCGGGGAGCAGTACTTC; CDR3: CASSLVGEQYF
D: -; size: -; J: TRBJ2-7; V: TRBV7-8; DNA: TGTGCCAGCAGCTCGACGGCCAGGCCTACCTACGAGCAGTACTTC; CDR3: CASSSTARPTYEQYF
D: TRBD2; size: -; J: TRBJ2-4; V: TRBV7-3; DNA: TGTGCCAGCAGCTGGAGCGGGGGGGAAGCCCAAAACATTCAGTACTTC; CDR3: CASSWSGGEAQNIQYF
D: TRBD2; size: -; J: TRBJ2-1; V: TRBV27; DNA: TGTGCCAGCAGTTTAATCACTAGCGGGAATGAGCAGTTCTTC; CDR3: CASSLITSGNEQFF
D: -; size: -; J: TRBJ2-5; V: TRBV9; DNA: TGTGCCAGCAGCGTAGGCCAGGGTAATCAAGAGACCCAGTACTTC; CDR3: CASSVGQGNQETQYF
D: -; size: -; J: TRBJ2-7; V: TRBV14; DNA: TGTGCCAGCAGCCAAGTGTCGAGCTACGAGCAGTACTTC; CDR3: CASSQVSSYEQYF
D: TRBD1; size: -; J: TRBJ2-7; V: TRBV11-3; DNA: TGTGCCAGCAGCCTCCCGGGACAGGGCTACGAGCAGTACTTC; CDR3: CASSLPGQGYEQYF
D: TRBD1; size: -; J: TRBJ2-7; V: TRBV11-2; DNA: TGTGCCAGCAGCTTAGGGCCAGGGGGACGCGAGCAGTGCTTC; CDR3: CASSLGPGGREQCF
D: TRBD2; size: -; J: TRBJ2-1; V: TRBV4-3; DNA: TGCGCCAGCAGCCAGACTAGCGGAGCCTACAATGAGCAGTTCTTC; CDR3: CASSQTSGAYNEQFF
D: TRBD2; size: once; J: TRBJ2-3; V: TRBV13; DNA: TGTGCCAGCAGCCTACCCTCCACTAGCGGGGCAGATACGCAGTATTTT; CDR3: CASSLPSTSGADTQYF
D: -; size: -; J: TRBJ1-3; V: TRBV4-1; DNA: TGCGCCAGCACCTCCATTGAGGGTGGAAACACCATATATTTT; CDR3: CASTSIEGGNTIYF
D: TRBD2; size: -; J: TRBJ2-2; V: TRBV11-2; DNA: TGTGCCAGCAGCTTCGGTCTAGCGGGGGGGCTCTTTCGGGAGCTGTTTTTT; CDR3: CASSFGLAGGLFRELFF
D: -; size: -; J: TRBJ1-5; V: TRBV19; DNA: TGTGCCAGTCATTATGGGGCTGATCAGCCCCAGCATTTT; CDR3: CASHYGADQPQHF
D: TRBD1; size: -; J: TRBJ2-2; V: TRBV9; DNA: TGTGCCAGCAGCGTAGAGGGGGCCTACACCGGGGAGCTGTTTTTT; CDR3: CASSVEGAYTGELFF
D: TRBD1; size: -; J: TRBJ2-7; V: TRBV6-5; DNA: TGTGCCAGCAGTTACGGGGACAGGGGGCTCTACGAGCAGTACTTC; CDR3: CASSYGDRGLYEQYF